These T cell receptor beta chains were read from a single sample in a study of blood T cell repertoires in COVID-19. Assay used: immunoSEQ multiplex PCR; TCRdb lists only in-frame clones, some missing. The sample consists of approximately 260,000 clones, roughly four fifths of them appearing once. Specimen: PBMCs or T cells enriched from blood (not recorded which). The source of these receptors is a man aged 45-60 years who had recovered from COVID-19. CDR3s include the opening cysteine and the closing phenylalanine or tryptophan. Fields, in order: V gene, J gene, D gene, CDR3 protein, CDR3 DNA. A D gene is named only where the DNA matches it firmly.

TRBV29-1	TRBJ1-2	TRBD1	CSAYRGGAYGYTF	TGCAGCGCCTACAGGGGGGGAGCCTATGGCTACACCTTC
TRBV10-2	TRBJ1-5	-	CASSAVPGVQPQHF	TGCGCCAGCAGCGCCGTTCCAGGCGTTCAGCCCCAGCATTTT
TRBV25-1	TRBJ2-5	TRBD1	CASSDHRGQETQYF	TGTGCCAGCAGTGACCACAGGGGCCAAGAGACCCAGTACTTC
TRBV14	TRBJ1-1	-	CASSQVIRVDRNTEAFF	TGTGCCAGCAGCCAAGTCATCAGGGTAGATCGGAACACTGAAGCTTTCTTT
TRBV7-9	TRBJ2-7	-	CASSSPYEQYF	TGTGCCAGCAGCTCCCCTTACGAGCAGTACTTC
TRBV7-9	TRBJ1-1	-	CASSLTPGAEAFF	TGTGCCAGCAGCTTAACGCCGGGGGCTGAAGCTTTCTTT
TRBV4-2	TRBJ1-5	TRBD1	CASSQQTGNQPQHF	TGTGCCAGCAGCCAGCAGACAGGGAATCAGCCCCAGCATTTT
TRBV3-1/TRBV3-2	TRBJ1-1	-	CASSQAGTGNTEAFF	TGTGCCAGCAGCCAAGCCGGGACTGGGAACACTGAAGCTTTCTTT
TRBV6-2/TRBV6-3	TRBJ2-7	-	CASSHPRPEQYF	TGTGCCAGCAGTCACCCTAGACCCGAGCAGTACTTC
TRBV6-4	TRBJ2-5	-	CASSLSSQETQYF	TGTGCCAGCAGTCTTAGCAGTCAAGAGACCCAGTACTTC
TRBV11-3	TRBJ2-5	TRBD2	CASSLLTSGTRGTQYF	TGTGCCAGCAGCCTCCTGACTAGCGGGACCCGGGGGACCCAGTACTTC
TRBV24-1	TRBJ2-3	-	CATSDSRDTQYF	TGTGCCACCAGCGATAGCCGAGATACGCAGTATTTT
TRBV5-1	TRBJ2-7	-	CASSSQGAGEQYF	TGCGCCAGCAGCTCCCAAGGGGCGGGGGAGCAGTACTTC
TRBV6-5	TRBJ2-7	-	CASSYARSYEQYF	TGTGCCAGCAGTTACGCCAGAAGCTACGAGCAGTACTTC
TRBV12-3/TRBV12-4	TRBJ2-3	TRBD2	CASGLAGGPQYF	TGTGCCAGCGGGCTAGCGGGAGGGCCGCAGTATTTT
TRBV7-8	TRBJ2-5	TRBD2	CASSLGASGANQGETQYF	TGTGCCAGCAGCTTAGGCGCTAGCGGGGCCAACCAAGGGGAGACCCAGTACTTC
TRBV2	TRBJ1-3	-	CASSDAGGGNTIYF	TGTGCCAGCAGTGATGCAGGAGGGGGAAACACCATATATTTT
TRBV6-4	TRBJ2-1	TRBD2	CASSESGSSYNEQFF	TGTGCCAGCAGTGAAAGCGGGAGCTCCTACAATGAGCAGTTCTTC
TRBV7-6	TRBJ2-7	TRBD2	CASAPGRTGSYEQYF	TGTGCCAGCGCACCCGGGAGGACCGGGTCCTACGAGCAGTACTTC
TRBV3-1/TRBV3-2	TRBJ1-5	-	CASSPTGDNQPQHF	TGTGCCAGCAGCCCTACAGGTGACAATCAGCCCCAGCATTTT
TRBV27	TRBJ2-7	-	CASSPQGSYEQYF	TGTGCCAGCAGTCCCCAGGGCTCCTACGAGCAGTACTTC
TRBV4-1	TRBJ2-7	TRBD2	CASSQDSGGSYEQYF	TGCGCCAGCAGCCAAGATTCGGGGGGCTCCTACGAGCAGTACTTC